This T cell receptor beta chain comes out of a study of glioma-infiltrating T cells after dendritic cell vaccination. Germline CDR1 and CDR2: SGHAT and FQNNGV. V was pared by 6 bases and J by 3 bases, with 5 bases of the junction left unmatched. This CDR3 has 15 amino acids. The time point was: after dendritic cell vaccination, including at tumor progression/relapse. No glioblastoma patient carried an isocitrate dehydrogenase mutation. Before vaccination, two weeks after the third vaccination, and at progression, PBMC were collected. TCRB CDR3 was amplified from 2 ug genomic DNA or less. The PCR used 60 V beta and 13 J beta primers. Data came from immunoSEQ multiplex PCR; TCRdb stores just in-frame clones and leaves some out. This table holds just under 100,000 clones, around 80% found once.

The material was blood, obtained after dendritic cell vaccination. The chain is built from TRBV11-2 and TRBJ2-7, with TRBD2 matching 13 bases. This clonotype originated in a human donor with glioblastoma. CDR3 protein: CASRPGLAGVYEQYF. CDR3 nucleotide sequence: TGTGCCAGCAGACCCGGACTAGCGGGAGTCTACGAGCAGTACTTC. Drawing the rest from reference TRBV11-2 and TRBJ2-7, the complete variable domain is EAGVAQSPRYKIIEKRQSVAFWCNPISGHATLYWYQQILGQGPKLLIQFQNNGVVDDSQLPKDRFSAERLKGVDSTLKIQPAKLEDSAVYLCASRPGLAGVYEQYFGPGTRLTVT.